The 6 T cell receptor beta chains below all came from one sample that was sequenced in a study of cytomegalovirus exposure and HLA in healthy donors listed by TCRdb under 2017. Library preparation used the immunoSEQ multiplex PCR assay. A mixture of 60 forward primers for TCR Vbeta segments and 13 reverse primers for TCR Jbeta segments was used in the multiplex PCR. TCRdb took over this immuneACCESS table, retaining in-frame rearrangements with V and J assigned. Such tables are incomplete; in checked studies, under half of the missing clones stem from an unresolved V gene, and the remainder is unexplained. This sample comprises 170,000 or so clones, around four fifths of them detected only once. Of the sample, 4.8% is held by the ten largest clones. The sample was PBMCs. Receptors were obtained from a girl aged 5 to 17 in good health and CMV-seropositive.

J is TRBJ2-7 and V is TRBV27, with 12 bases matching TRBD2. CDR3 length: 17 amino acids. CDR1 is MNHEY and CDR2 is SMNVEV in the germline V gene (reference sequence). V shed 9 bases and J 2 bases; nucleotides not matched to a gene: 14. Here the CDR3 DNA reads TGTGCCAGTAGGACCGGGACTAGCGGGCGCTCCACCTACGAGCAGTACTTC. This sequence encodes CASRTGTSGRSTYEQYF.

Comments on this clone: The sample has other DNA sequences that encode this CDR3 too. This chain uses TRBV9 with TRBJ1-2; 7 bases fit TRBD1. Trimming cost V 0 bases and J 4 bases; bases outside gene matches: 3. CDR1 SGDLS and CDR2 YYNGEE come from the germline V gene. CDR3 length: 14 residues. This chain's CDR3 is CASSVAGQSYGYTF. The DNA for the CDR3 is TGTGCCAGCAGCGTAGCGGGACAGTCCTATGGCTACACCTTC. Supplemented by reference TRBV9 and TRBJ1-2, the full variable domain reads DSGVTQTPKHLITATGQRVTLRCSPRSGDLSVYWYQQSLDQGLQFLIQYYNGEERAKGNILERFSAQQFPDLHSELNLSSLELGDSALYFCASSVAGQSYGYTFGSGTRLTVV.

CDR3 in DNA: TGTGCCAGCAGCCAGCAGGGTCCCCTTAATGAAAAACTGTTTTTT. This codes for CASSQQGPLNEKLFF. This chain joins TRBV6-6 and TRBJ1-4, with D possibly being TRBD1 (5 bases). V was cut by 6 bases and J by 4 bases, with 15 bases left in between. CDR1 is MNHNY, CDR2 SVGAGI, per germline (reference sequence). The CDR3 is 15 amino acids.

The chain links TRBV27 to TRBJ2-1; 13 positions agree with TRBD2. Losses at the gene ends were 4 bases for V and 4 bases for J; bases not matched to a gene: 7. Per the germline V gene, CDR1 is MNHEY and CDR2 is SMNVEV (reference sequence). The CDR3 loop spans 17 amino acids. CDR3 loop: CASSSILAGGDYNEQFF. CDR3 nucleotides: TGTGCCAGCAGTTCCATACTAGCGGGGGGGGATTACAATGAGCAGTTCTTC.

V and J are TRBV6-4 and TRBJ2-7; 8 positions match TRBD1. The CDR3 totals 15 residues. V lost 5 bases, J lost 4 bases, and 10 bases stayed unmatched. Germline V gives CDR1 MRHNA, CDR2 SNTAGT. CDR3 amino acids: CASSRGGTGEYEQYF. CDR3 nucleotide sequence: TGTGCCAGCAGTCGCGGCGGGACAGGAGAATACGAGCAGTACTTC.

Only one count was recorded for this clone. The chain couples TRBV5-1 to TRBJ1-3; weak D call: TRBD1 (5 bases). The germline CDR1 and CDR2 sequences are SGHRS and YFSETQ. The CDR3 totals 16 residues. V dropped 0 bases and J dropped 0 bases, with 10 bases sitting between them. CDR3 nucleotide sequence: TGCGCCAGCAGCTTGGAACACGGGGGCTCTGGAAACACCATATATTTT. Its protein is CASSLEHGGSGNTIYF.